This TCR beta chain was profiled in a study of T-cell memory formation after mild COVID-19. Study results and caveats: CD4+ contracting clones were mainly CM and EM; CD8+ ones, EMRA.

MiXCR was run by TCRdb on the 5' RACE reads, yielding one entry per CDR3 protein. This sample has 300,000 or so distinct CDR3 sequences, with 15% to 20% found just once. This clonotype was seen a few times. What it binds is not known. Germline V CDR1 and CDR2: SGHTA, FQGNSA. This CDR3 has 16 residues. V lost 2 bases and J lost 8, with 19 bases in between. Sequenced sample: PBMCs or a T cell subset sorted from them (not recorded which). The chain is built from TRBV7-2 and TRBJ2-1; D is perhaps TRBD1 (5 bases). This sequence originates from a man between 18 and 29 years old who had mild COVID-19 (a few samples of this study predate the infection). Cell type and time point are not known. The CDR3 protein is CASSLSRVRAADEQFF. DNA of the CDR3: TGTGCCAGCAGCTTAAGTCGAGTCAGGGCGGCGGATGAGCAGTTCTTC.